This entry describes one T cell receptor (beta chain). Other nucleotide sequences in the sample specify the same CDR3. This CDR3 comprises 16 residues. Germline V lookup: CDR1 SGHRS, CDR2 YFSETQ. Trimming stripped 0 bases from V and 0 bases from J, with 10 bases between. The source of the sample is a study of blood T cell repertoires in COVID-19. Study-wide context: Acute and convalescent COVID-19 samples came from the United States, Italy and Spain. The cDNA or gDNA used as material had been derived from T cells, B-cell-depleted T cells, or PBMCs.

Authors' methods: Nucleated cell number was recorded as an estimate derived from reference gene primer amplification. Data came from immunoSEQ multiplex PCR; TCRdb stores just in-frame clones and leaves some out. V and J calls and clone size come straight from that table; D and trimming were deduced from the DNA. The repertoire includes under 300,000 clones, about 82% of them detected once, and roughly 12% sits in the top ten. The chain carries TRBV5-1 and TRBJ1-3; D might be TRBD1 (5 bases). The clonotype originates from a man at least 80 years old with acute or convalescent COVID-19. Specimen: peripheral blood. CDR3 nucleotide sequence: TGCGCCAGCAGCTTGGGCCAGGGTAGCTCTGGAAACACCATATATTTT. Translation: CASSLGQGSSGNTIYF.